The 2 T cell receptor beta chains below come from one sample, sequenced in a study of early T cells in non-severe SARS-CoV-2 infection. TCRdb called the 5' RACE reads again in MiXCR, with one record for every CDR3 protein. The data show tens of thousands of distinct CDR3 sequences, roughly a tenth seen once. Material for sequencing was whole blood. Every receptor here comes from an adult who was a healthcare worker with PCR-confirmed SARS-CoV-2 infection or an uninfected control (not recorded which).

V is TRBV20-1 and J is TRBJ2-7, with 7 bases that match TRBD2. After removal of 0 bases from V and 2 bases from J, the junction contained 7 bases not matched to a gene. This CDR3 contains 15 residues. Germline assignment: CDR1 DFQATT and CDR2 SNEGSKA (reference sequence). The CDR3 sequence: CSARDRDYPTYEQYF. CDR3 DNA: TGCAGTGCTAGAGACCGGGACTACCCTACCTACGAGCAGTACTTC.

The sample holds many counts of this clonotype. V gene TRBV7-9 combines with J gene TRBJ2-3; D may be TRBD2 (7 bases). CDR3 length equals 16 residues. Germline CDR1 is SEHNR and CDR2 is FQNEAQ (reference sequence). Trimming removed 5 bases at V and 4 bases at J, with 19 bases between. CDR3 sequence: CASSRRVGGAADTQYF. The DNA of the CDR3 is TGTGCCAGCAGCCGTAGGGTTGGGGGGGCAGCAGATACGCAGTATTTT.